This T cell receptor (beta chain) was captured by sequencing in a study of T cell changes during pregnancy in multiple sclerosis. Sequencing was performed with immunoSEQ multiplex PCR; in TCRdb, only in-frame clones are kept and a portion is missing. Among 50,000 or so clones listed, 75% to 95% were seen once. The CDR3 consists of 15 residues. Trimming left V 0 bases short and J 3 bases short, with 11 bases between. The germline V gene encodes CDR1 LNHNV and CDR2 YYDKDF (reference sequence). V usage is TRBV15 and J usage is TRBJ1-1; TRBD1 is a possible D gene (5 bases). This clonotype was sampled from a female donor in good health, enrolled as a control in a pregnancy study. Sample: CD4+ T cells from peripheral blood mononuclear cells, taken after pregnancy. The CDR3 loop reads CATSRDLGVYTEAFF. Written as DNA, the CDR3 is TGTGCCACCAGCAGAGATTTAGGGGTGTACACTGAAGCTTTCTTT.